This T cell receptor beta chain was captured by sequencing in a study of shared clonotypes between healthy human individuals. Study-wide background: Each donor's CD8 memory used one plate, CD8 naive two, each CD4 subset three.

The V end lost 8 bases, the J end lost 1 base, and 12 bases lay between the germline ends. The CDR3 runs to 14 residues. CDR1 SGHTA and CDR2 FQGNSA come from the germline V gene. Sequenced by immunoSEQ multiplex PCR; TCRdb stores in-frame clones only, minus some. The sample records about 680,000 clones, about 92% being singletons. The study's findings and limits: It was the non-shared clonotypes that had lower generation probabilities than clonotypes shared by all four donors. Among the subsets, naive ones generally showed larger estimated richness than memory ones.

Naive CD8 cells, CD45RO-negative and positively selected for CCR7, excluded terminally differentiated effector memory CD45RA+ cells. Participating donors were healthy, HIV-negative adults free of recent acute infections or vaccinations. A remark on this clone: Its matching antigen is unknown.

The TCR comes from a man aged 25-45 years in good health. The sequenced material came from naive CD8+ T cells sorted from blood. The chain is built from TRBV7-2 and TRBJ2-1, with D uncertain. The CDR3 DNA sequence: TGTGCCAGCGGGGTGGTAGGGTCCTACAATGAGCAGTTCTTC. It specifies CASGVVGSYNEQFF. The full variable domain, with the rest looked up from reference TRBV7-2 and TRBJ2-1, is GAGVSQSPSNKVTEKGKDVELRCDPISGHTALYWYRQSLGQGLEFLIYFQGNSAPDKSGLPSDRFSAERTGGSVSTLTIQRTQQEDSAVYLCASGVVGSYNEQFFGPGTRLTVL.